One sample yielded the 24 T cell receptor beta chains listed below, sequenced in a study of technical replicates of blood from a few donors (TCRdb year 2017). Library method: the immunoSEQ multiplex PCR assay. TCRdb took over this immuneACCESS table, retaining in-frame rearrangements with V and J assigned. Such tables are incomplete; in checked studies, under half of the missing clones stem from an unresolved V gene, and the remainder is unexplained. This sample gives tens of thousands of clones in total; 96% of them show up just once. Of the sample, approximately 0.39% falls within the top ten clones. Sequences were obtained from T cells isolated from PBMCs. These receptors were taken from a human donor in good health.

This chain links TRBV6-5 with TRBJ2-1; D might be TRBD2 (5 bases). Germline values: CDR1 MNHEY, CDR2 SVGAGI. Trimming stripped 0 bases from V and 4 bases from J, with 13 bases between. The CDR3 has 16 amino acids. The CDR3 DNA reads as TGTGCCAGCAGTTACTCGGCCACCAGGAGGTACAATGAGCAGTTCTTC. It translates to CASSYSATRRYNEQFF.

Only one count was recorded for this clone. The chain carries TRBV4-2 and TRBJ2-5; no clear D. The CDR3 sequence is 15 residues long. The V and J ends lost 0 bases and 3 bases respectively, with 11 bases between them. Germline CDR1 is LGHNA and CDR2 is YNFKEQ. Here the CDR3 DNA reads TGTGCCAGCAGCCAAGAAAGAGAGGCGGAAGAGACCCAGTACTTC. It translates to CASSQEREAEETQYF.

This chain uses TRBV5-1 with TRBJ2-3; 14 nucleotides agree with TRBD2. Germline V CDR1 and CDR2: SGHRS, YFSETQ. The CDR3 runs 20 residues. V shed 4 bases, J shed 0 bases, and the junction held 13 bases outside the gene matches. CDR3 DNA sequence: TGCGCCAGCAGCAGACCGGGACTAGCGGGAGCAGGATATAGCACAGATACGCAGTATTTT. It specifies CASSRPGLAGAGYSTDTQYF.

The chain has TRBV27 and TRBJ1-1; D possibly corresponds to TRBD1 (6 bases). The CDR3 consists of 14 residues. Trimming cost V 5 bases and J 6 bases, with 16 bases left between them. From germline, CDR1 is MNHEY and CDR2 SMNVEV (reference sequence). This CDR3 reads CASSPWDTPPEAFF. CDR3 DNA sequence: TGTGCCAGCAGTCCCTGGGACACTCCGCCTGAAGCTTTCTTT.

The V and J genes are TRBV29-1 and TRBJ2-1; D is unresolved. The CDR3 has 10 residues. Trimming took off 4 bases at V and 13 bases at J, with 11 bases between the two ends. Per germline, CDR1 SQVTM and CDR2 ANQGSEA. The CDR3 protein is CSVVFQVQFF. CDR3 sequence (DNA): TGCAGCGTTGTATTCCAGGTTCAGTTCTTC.

This clone was recorded only once. This rearrangement joins TRBV25-1 to TRBJ2-7, with D possibly matching TRBD2 (5 bases). The CDR3 is 12 amino acids. CDR1 is MGHDK and CDR2 is SYGVNS in the germline V gene. Trimming cost V 6 bases and J 3 bases, with 9 bases left between them. The CDR3 is CASRYGDYEQYF. In DNA, the CDR3 is TGTGCCAGCAGATACGGGGACTACGAGCAGTACTTC.

The J gene is TRBJ2-6, the V gene TRBV27, with D unclear. V was shortened by 0 bases and J by 3 bases, with 9 bases between the two germline ends. The CDR3 sequence is 16 residues long. Germline V gene lookup returns CDR1 MNHEY and CDR2 SMNVEV (reference sequence). CDR3 loop: CASSLSGVGGANVLTF. DNA of the CDR3: TGTGCCAGCAGTTTATCAGGAGTTGGTGGGGCCAACGTCCTGACTTTC.

The sample holds one count of this clone. The chain combines TRBV10-3 with TRBJ1-2, with TRBD1 identical over 7 bases. CDR3 size: 13 residues. The ends lost 11 bases at V and 5 bases at J; junction bases unmatched: 11. The germline V gene has CDR1 ENHRY and CDR2 SYGVKD. The CDR3 loop reads CAVRTGTEYGYTF. The CDR3 DNA reads as TGTGCCGTTAGAACCGGGACAGAATATGGCTACACCTTC.

This clone was observed a few times. The J gene is TRBJ1-1, the V gene TRBV6-1; D unclear. V lost 4 bases and J 2 bases, leaving 11 bases between the germline ends. From germline, CDR1 is MNHNS and CDR2 SASEGT. This CDR3 region has 14 residues. CDR3 in DNA: TGTGCCAGCAGTGGGAGTCCGTTAAACACTGAAGCTTTCTTT. Protein product: CASSGSPLNTEAFF.

V usage is TRBV28 and J usage is TRBJ2-1, with 8 bases matching TRBD2. This CDR3 is built from 14 residues. Germline lookup yields CDR1 MDHEN and CDR2 SYDVKM. Trimming took 7 bases from V and 8 from J; bases not matched to a gene: 10. The DNA for the CDR3 is TGTGCCAGCATTCTAAGCGGGAGAGTTGATGAGCAGTTCTTC. It yields the protein CASILSGRVDEQFF. Complete variable domain (other parts from reference TRBV28 and TRBJ2-1): DVKVTQSSRYLVKRTGEKVFLECVQDMDHENMFWYRQDPGLGLRLIYFSYDVKMKEKGDIPEGYSVSREKKERFSLILESASTNQTSMYLCASILSGRVDEQFFGPGTRLTVL.

The rearrangement joins TRBV7-9 to TRBJ2-1; D is perhaps TRBD1 (6 bases). The CDR3 extends over 12 amino acids. Trimming left V 0 bases short and J 12 bases short, with 9 bases between. Germline V gene sequence: CDR1 SEHNR, CDR2 FQNEAQ (reference sequence). CDR3 region: CASSLAQGGQFF. Written as DNA, the CDR3 is TGTGCCAGCAGCTTAGCACAGGGTGGGCAGTTCTTC.

This chain links TRBV10-1 with TRBJ2-2, with 7 bases lining up with TRBD1. CDR3 length equals 17 residues. CDR1 WNHNN and CDR2 SYGVQD come from the germline V gene (reference sequence). The V segment lost 8 bases and the J segment 2 bases; nucleotides outside the gene matches: 14. The CDR3 coding sequence is TGCGCCAGCCCAGAACGCACGACAGGGATAAACACCGGGGAGCTGTTTTTT. Protein sequence: CASPERTTGINTGELFF.

The chain combines TRBV19 with TRBJ1-3; weak D call: TRBD1 (6 bases). From germline, CDR1 is LNHDA and CDR2 SQIVND (reference sequence). Trimming cost V 7 bases and J 2 bases, with 9 bases left between them. The CDR3 runs to 13 residues. Written as DNA, the CDR3 is TGTGCCAGTACCGGACAGACTGGAAACACCATATATTTT. Translated, it gives CASTGQTGNTIYF.

The chain joins TRBV5-4 to TRBJ2-7, with 7 bases aligning to TRBD1. The V gene end was trimmed by 2 bases and the J gene end by 5 bases; junction bases not matched to a gene: 10. CDR3 length: 15 residues. CDR1 is SGHNT, CDR2 YYREEE, per germline (reference sequence). The CDR3 here is CASSFNGQVVDEQYF. The DNA of the CDR3 is TGTGCCAGCAGCTTTAATGGACAGGTTGTGGACGAGCAGTACTTC.

This chain joins TRBV5-8 and TRBJ2-3, with TRBD2 identical over 9 bases. Trimming cost V 0 bases and J 2 bases; bases outside gene matches: 1. This CDR3 is built from 15 residues. Germline lookup yields CDR1 SGHTS and CDR2 YDEGEE. The CDR3 coding sequence is TGTGCCAGCAGCTTGGAGCGGGAGGTCACAGATACGCAGTATTTT. Residues: CASSLEREVTDTQYF.

This clone was seen just once. The chain joins TRBV20-1 to TRBJ2-5; 8 bases align to TRBD2. Germline V CDR1 and CDR2: DFQATT, SNEGSKA (reference sequence). V shed 6 bases and J 3 bases; nucleotides not matched to a gene: 0. The CDR3 spans 11 residues. As DNA, the CDR3 is TGCAGTGCGACTAGCGAAGAGACCCAGTACTTC. Protein sequence: CSATSEETQYF.

J is TRBJ1-1 and V is TRBV19, with a possible D match to TRBD1 (5 bases). The CDR3 consists of 12 residues. Trimming removed 7 bases from V and 5 bases from J, with 11 bases in between. Germline V lookup: CDR1 LNHDA, CDR2 SQIVND (reference sequence). In DNA, the CDR3 is TGTGCCAGTACCTGGAGGGGAACTGAAGCTTTCTTT. This encodes CASTWRGTEAFF.

The chain couples TRBV5-1 to TRBJ2-1, with 7 bases aligning to TRBD2. Losses at the gene ends were 0 bases for V and 5 bases for J; bases not matched to a gene: 11. The CDR3 runs 17 residues. Germline CDR1 SGHRS, CDR2 YFSETQ. The CDR3 loop reads CASSLVGAGLGNNEQFF. Here the CDR3 DNA reads TGCGCCAGCAGCTTGGTAGGAGCGGGATTGGGCAACAATGAGCAGTTCTTC.

This sequence joins TRBV5-4 and TRBJ2-3; no definite D call. The CDR3 is made up of 13 amino acids. The V end lost 4 bases, the J end lost 4 bases, and 10 bases lay between the germline ends. Germline loops: CDR1 SGHNT, CDR2 YYREEE (reference sequence). CDR3 nucleotides: TGTGCCAGCAGCCTGGAGAGCGCAGATACGCAGTATTTT. Its protein is CASSLESADTQYF.

This chain links TRBV4-2 with TRBJ2-1, with 11 bases fitting TRBD2. V lost 3 bases, J lost 6 bases, and 4 bases stayed unmatched. Per germline, CDR1 LGHNA and CDR2 YNFKEQ. The CDR3 sequence is 15 residues long. CDR3 sequence reads: CASSQRTSGFNEQFF. DNA of the CDR3: TGTGCCAGCAGCCAGAGGACTAGCGGGTTCAATGAGCAGTTCTTC.

This chain connects TRBV7-2 to TRBJ2-1; 16 positions agree with TRBD2. Germline V gene sequence: CDR1 SGHTA, CDR2 FQGNSA. Unmatched junction bases numbered 2, after V lost 5 bases and J lost 7 bases. This CDR3 spans 15 amino acids. This CDR3 is CASSVGLAGGNEQFF. DNA of the CDR3: TGTGCCAGCAGCGTGGGACTAGCGGGAGGGAATGAGCAGTTCTTC.

The J gene is TRBJ1-2, the V gene TRBV9; 10 bases are shared with TRBD1. CDR3 length: 17 amino acids. Trimming cost V 3 bases and J 1 base; bases outside gene matches: 9. The germline V gene encodes CDR1 SGDLS and CDR2 YYNGEE. Here the CDR3 DNA reads TGTGCCAGCAGCGCAAAGGGGACAGGGGTTCTTAACTATGGCTACACCTTC. It specifies CASSAKGTGVLNYGYTF. The complete variable domain, with remaining parts taken from reference TRBV9 and TRBJ1-2, reads DSGVTQTPKHLITATGQRVTLRCSPRSGDLSVYWYQQSLDQGLQFLIQYYNGEERAKGNILERFSAQQFPDLHSELNLSSLELGDSALYFCASSAKGTGVLNYGYTFGSGTRLTVV.

The V gene is TRBV27, the J gene TRBJ2-1, with TRBD2 identical over 14 bases. This CDR3 has 18 amino acids. The junction had 10 bases not matched to a gene; V was cut back by 6 bases and J by 3 bases. Germline V lookup: CDR1 MNHEY, CDR2 SMNVEV (reference sequence). The CDR3 reads CASRLRTSGRISYNEQFF. The DNA of the CDR3 is TGTGCCAGCAGATTGAGGACTAGCGGGAGGATTAGCTACAATGAGCAGTTCTTC.

J is TRBJ1-5 and V is TRBV7-2, with TRBD1 as a possible D gene (6 bases). The germline CDR1 and CDR2 sequences are SGHTA and FQGNSA. V shed 6 bases and J shed 8 bases, with 20 bases lying between them. CDR3 size: 15 residues. CDR3 loop: CASSAGGVRAEPQHF. CDR3 DNA: TGTGCCAGCAGTGCGGGGGGCGTACGGGCGGAGCCCCAGCATTTT.